This TCR beta chain was documented in a study of cytomegalovirus exposure and HLA in healthy donors. Use of 60 Vbeta and 13 Jbeta primers characterized the PCR. Sequencing used immunoSEQ multiplex PCR; TCRdb keeps in-frame clones, though not all of them. The sample carries 150,000 or so clones, roughly four fifths recorded once. With 4 bases removed from V and 0 bases from J, the gap between germline ends came to 8 bases. Germline V gene data show CDR1 as SGHDT and CDR2 as YYEEEE. The CDR3 covers 14 residues. General study points: Within a later analysis, the majority of CMV-associated TCR beta chains appeared HLA-restricted. As a later analysis showed, a missense DCLRE1C variant was linked to trimming of TCR beta V- and J-genes. Common viral pathogens (according to a later analysis) appeared linked to several of the most significant clusters.

The count of this clone is one. The antigen remains unidentified. The sample taken for sequencing was PBMCs. This chain connects TRBV5-6 to TRBJ1-3; D is uncertain. The TCR sequence derives from a man younger than 35 in good health and CMV-seropositive. CDR3 loop: CASSLRVSGNTIYF. The CDR3 region has the DNA TGTGCCAGCAGCCTGAGGGTCTCTGGAAACACCATATATTTT.